This T cell receptor (beta chain) derives from a study of spatial heterogeneity in lung cancer. Time point of the sample: sample taken at primary tumor resection. Via MiXCR, TCRdb re-called the 5' RACE reads, giving one row per CDR3 protein. Found here are some 41,000 distinct CDR3 sequences, under 7.5% of them singletons; the top ten hold around 43%. In its sample, this clonotype was seen many times. V lost 6 bases and J 4 bases, leaving 9 bases between the germline ends. Germline CDR1 reads SNHLY; CDR2 reads FYNNEI. The CDR3 contains 13 residues. The sequence was collected from a female donor with early-stage non-small cell lung cancer. This sample comprised PBMCs, obtained at surgery. The rearrangement joins TRBV2 to TRBJ2-2; D is ambiguous. The CDR3 spells CASRLVGTGELFF. The CDR3, as DNA: TGTGCCAGCAGGCTAGTGGGCACCGGGGAGCTGTTTTTT.